This T cell receptor (beta chain) was captured by sequencing in a study of T cell responses to AZD1222 COVID-19 vaccine. J was trimmed by 7 bases and V by 4 bases; bases with no gene match: 8. This CDR3 is 14 amino acids long. Germline V lookup: CDR1 WNHNN, CDR2 SYGVQD (reference sequence). Study observations and caveats: Seropositive AZD1222 recipients at baseline numbered only six or seven.

Remarks on this clone: The antigen is undetermined.

Sequenced by immunoSEQ multiplex PCR; TCRdb stores in-frame clones only, minus some. The sample has about 150,000 clones; roughly nine tenths are singletons. Here the sequenced sample was peripheral blood, taken on day 0 of AZD1222 vaccination. The TCR originated in an adult in good health. This chain uses TRBV10-1 with TRBJ2-7, with 9 positions matching TRBD2. This CDR3 reads CASSGGLAGREQYF. CDR3 coding DNA: TGCGCCAGCAGTGGGGGCCTAGCGGGAAGGGAGCAGTACTTC.